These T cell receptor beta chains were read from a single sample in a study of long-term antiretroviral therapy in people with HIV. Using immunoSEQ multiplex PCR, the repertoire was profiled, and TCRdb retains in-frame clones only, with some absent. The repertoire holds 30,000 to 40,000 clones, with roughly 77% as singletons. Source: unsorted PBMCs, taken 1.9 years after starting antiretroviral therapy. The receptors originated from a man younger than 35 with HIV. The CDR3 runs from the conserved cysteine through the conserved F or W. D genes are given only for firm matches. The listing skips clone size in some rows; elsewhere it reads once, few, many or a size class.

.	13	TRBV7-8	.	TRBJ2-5	TGTGCCAGCAGCTTAGGGTTACAAGAGACCCAGTACTTC	CASSLGLQETQYF
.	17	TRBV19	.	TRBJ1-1	TGTGCCAGTAGTATTCAGCAGGGTGGGCCTATGAACACTGAAGCTTTCTTT	CASSIQQGGPMNTEAFF
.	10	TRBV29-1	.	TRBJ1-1	TGCAGCGTACAGAACACTGAAGCTTTCTTT	CSVQNTEAFF
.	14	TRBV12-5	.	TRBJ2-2	TGTGCTAGTGCCCTGGGACCAGCCACCGGGGAGCTGTTTTTT	CASALGPATGELFF
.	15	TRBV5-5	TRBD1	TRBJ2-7	TGTGCCAGCAGCTTCCAGGGACAGAGCTCCTACGAGCAGTACTTC	CASSFQGQSSYEQYF
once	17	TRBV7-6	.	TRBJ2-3	TGTGCCAGCAGCTCCGGACCCCAGGGAGTTAGCACAGATACGCAGTATTTT	CASSSGPQGVSTDTQYF
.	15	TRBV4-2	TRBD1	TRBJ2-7	TGTGCCAGCAGCGACGGACAGGGAGTCTACAACGAGCAGTACTTC	CASSDGQGVYNEQYF
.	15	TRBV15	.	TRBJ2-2	TGTGCCACCAGAAGCCGGACCCCGAACACCGGGGAGCTGTTTTTT	CATRSRTPNTGELFF
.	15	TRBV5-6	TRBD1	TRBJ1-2	TGTGCCAGCAGCTCAGGGGGCGATCCCCACTATGGCTACACCTTC	CASSSGGDPHYGYTF
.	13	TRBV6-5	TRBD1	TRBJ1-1	TGTGCCAGCGGGACAGGGAATTGGGCTGAAGCTTTCTTT	CASGTGNWAEAFF
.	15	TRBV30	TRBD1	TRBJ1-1	TGTGCCTGGGGTACAGGGGCGATCATGAACACTGAAGCTTTCTTT	CAWGTGAIMNTEAFF
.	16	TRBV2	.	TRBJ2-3	TGTGCCAGCATCGGAGGGAGAAGGCCTAGCACAGATACGCAGTATTTT	CASIGGRRPSTDTQYF
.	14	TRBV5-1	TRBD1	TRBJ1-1	TGCGCCAGCAGGGCAGGGGGCTCGAACACTGAAGCTTTCTTT	CASRAGGSNTEAFF
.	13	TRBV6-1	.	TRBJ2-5	TGTGCCAGCGGGACAAGTGGGAAAGAGACCCAGTACTTC	CASGTSGKETQYF
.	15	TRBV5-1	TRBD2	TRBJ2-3	TGCGCCAGCAGCAGAACGGGGGGGCGGGAAGATACGCAGTATTTT	CASSRTGGREDTQYF
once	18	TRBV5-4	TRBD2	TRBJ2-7	TGTGCCACCCAACCGACTAGCGGGGGCCCAGAAAAATACTACGAGCAGTACTTC	CATQPTSGGPEKYYEQYF
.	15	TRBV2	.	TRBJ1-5	TGTGCCAGCAGTGAAGCGGGGTGGGGTAGTCAGCCCCAGCATTTT	CASSEAGWGSQPQHF
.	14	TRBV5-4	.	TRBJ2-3	TGTGCCAGCAGTGCGGGCCTCTCCACAGATACGCAGTATTTT	CASSAGLSTDTQYF
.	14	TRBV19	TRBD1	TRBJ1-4	TGTGCCAGTGGGGACAGGGGGCGCGAGGAAAAACTGTTTTTT	CASGDRGREEKLFF
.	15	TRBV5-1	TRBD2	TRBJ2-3	TGCGCCAGCAGCTTGGCGGCTAGCGGGGGGGCTACGCAGTATTTT	CASSLAASGGATQYF
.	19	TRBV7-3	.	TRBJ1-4	TGTGCCAGCAGCTGCTTAAAAGCGGGGTGTCGTGCTGGTTATGAAAAACTGTTTTTT	CASSCLKAGCRAGYEKLFF
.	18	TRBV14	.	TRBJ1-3	TGTGCCAGCAGCCAAGATAGTGAGGTCACGTATATCGGAAACACCATATATTTT	CASSQDSEVTYIGNTIYF
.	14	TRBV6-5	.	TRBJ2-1	TGTGCCAGCCAGATGGCTGCGGGGCCCAATGAGCAGTTCTTC	CASQMAAGPNEQFF
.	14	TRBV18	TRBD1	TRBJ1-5	TGTGCCAGCTCACTACAGGACAGGAATCAGCCCCAGCATTTT	CASSLQDRNQPQHF
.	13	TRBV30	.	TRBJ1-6	TGTGCCTGGACTTGGGGTCGGAACTCACCCCTCCACTTT	CAWTWGRNSPLHF
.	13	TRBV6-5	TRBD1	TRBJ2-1	TGTGCCAGCAGCCGACAGGGCTACAATGAGCAGTTCTTC	CASSRQGYNEQFF
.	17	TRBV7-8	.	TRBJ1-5	TGTGCCAGCAGCTTATGGGGAGGGGACCTTAGCAATCAGCCCCAGCATTTT	CASSLWGGDLSNQPQHF
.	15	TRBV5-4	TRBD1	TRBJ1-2	TGTGCCAGCAGCTTGGCAGGGGGCTACAACTATGGCTACACCTTC	CASSLAGGYNYGYTF
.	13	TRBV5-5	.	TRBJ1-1	TGTGCCAGCAGCCTCCTGGGCGACACTGAAGCTTTCTTT	CASSLLGDTEAFF
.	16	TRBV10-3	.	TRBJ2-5	TGTGCCATCAGTTCTAGCTCCGGGTTCCTCCAAGAGACCCAGTACTTC	CAISSSSGFLQETQYF
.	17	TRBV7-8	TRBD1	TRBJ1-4	TGTGCCAGCAGCTTAGATCGGACAGGTCTTTTCAATGAAAAACTGTTTTTT	CASSLDRTGLFNEKLFF
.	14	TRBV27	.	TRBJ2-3	TGTGCCAGCAGTTTAGCTCAGGGGACAGATACGCAGTATTTT	CASSLAQGTDTQYF
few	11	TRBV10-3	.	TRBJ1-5	TGTGCCATCAGGGGGACACGGCCCCAGCATTTT	CAIRGTRPQHF
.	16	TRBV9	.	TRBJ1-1	TGTGCCAGCAGCGTACAGGCGAGGGCCAAGAACACTGAAGCTTTCTTT	CASSVQARAKNTEAFF
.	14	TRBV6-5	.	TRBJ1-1	TGTGCCAGCAGTTACTCGATGAGCGGCACTGAAGCTTTCTTT	CASSYSMSGTEAFF
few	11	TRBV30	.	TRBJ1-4	TGTGCCTGGAAGGATGATGAAAAACTGTTTTTT	CAWKDDEKLFF
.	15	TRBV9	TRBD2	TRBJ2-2	TGTGCCAGCAGTACCACTAGCGGGGGCACCGGGGAGCTGTTTTTT	CASSTTSGGTGELFF
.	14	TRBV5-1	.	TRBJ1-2	TGCGCCAGCAGCGCGGGACTGCGGGCGGATGGCTACACCTTC	CASSAGLRADGYTF
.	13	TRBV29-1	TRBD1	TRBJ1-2	TGCAGCGTTGCCGGACAGGGGGTAGGCGGCTACACCTTC	CSVAGQGVGGYTF
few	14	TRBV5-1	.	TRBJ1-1	TGCGCCAGCGGTAACTACGACGGGAACACTGAAGCTTTCTTT	CASGNYDGNTEAFF
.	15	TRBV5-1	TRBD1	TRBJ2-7	TGCGCCAGCAGCCCCGACAGGGCAATTTCATACGAGCAGTACTTC	CASSPDRAISYEQYF
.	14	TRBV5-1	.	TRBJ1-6	TGCGCCAGCAGCCCGGGACTGTACAATTCACCCCTCCACTTT	CASSPGLYNSPLHF
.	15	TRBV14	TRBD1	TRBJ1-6	TGTGCCAGCAGCCAAGGGACAGGGGTTAATTCACCCCTCCACTTT	CASSQGTGVNSPLHF
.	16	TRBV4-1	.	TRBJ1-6	TGCGCCAGCAGCCATGCTGGGGGGTCCTATAATTCACCCCTCCACTTT	CASSHAGGSYNSPLHF